This T cell receptor beta chain was captured in a study of OX40 agonist ivuxolimab in advanced cancers. Study information: The patients got ivuxolimab, which is an agonistic anti-OX40 (CD134) antibody.

Germline V gives CDR1 MNHNS, CDR2 SASEGT. V was clipped by 7 bases and J by 4 bases; unmatched bases: 11. The CDR3 extends over 15 amino acids. Autoimmune disease history or systemic immunosuppression led to patients being barred. TCRdb keeps only in-frame clones here, not all; method: immunoSEQ multiplex PCR. The sample has about 60,000 clones, around nine tenths seen once. This clone was picked up one time. The starting material was CD4+ or CD8+ T cells sorted from blood, obtained in a trial of the OX40 agonist ivuxolimab. This receptor was obtained from an adult with an advanced solid tumor such as melanoma, head and neck, liver or kidney cancer. The chain employs TRBV6-1 and TRBJ2-5, with TRBD1 matching 8 bases. The CDR3 bases are TGTGCCAGCACCGAAATACAGGGGGTCTTAGAGACCCAGTACTTC. The encoded protein is CASTEIQGVLETQYF.